A selection of T cell receptor beta chains follows, all from one sample in a study of molecular identifiers for immune sequencing clone quantification. Each CDR3 protein gets one entry after TCRdb re-called the PCR reads with MiXCR. The sample has some 320,000 distinct CDR3 sequences; roughly 24% are singletons. Sequencing used naive CD8+ T cells from blood, with Jurkat cell RNA spiked in. The receptors come from a human donor in good health. Some libraries in this study had Jurkat cell RNA spiked in. CDR3s include the opening cysteine and the closing phenylalanine or tryptophan. Fields, in order: J gene, V gene, CDR3 protein.

j_call: TRBJ2-3; v_call: TRBV6-5; cdr3_aa: CASSYSPGSTDTQYF
j_call: TRBJ2-1; v_call: TRBV4-3; cdr3_aa: CASSQDRGARLAGGVEQFF
j_call: TRBJ1-1; v_call: TRBV6-1; cdr3_aa: CASRRRRENTEAFF
j_call: TRBJ1-4; v_call: TRBV7-9; cdr3_aa: CASSLGQVATNEKLFF
j_call: TRBJ2-5; v_call: TRBV19; cdr3_aa: CASSPGLSGGTQETQYF
j_call: TRBJ2-7; v_call: TRBV4-2; cdr3_aa: CASSQVGADEQYF
j_call: TRBJ2-5; v_call: TRBV7-9; cdr3_aa: CASSLVGGRGETQYF
j_call: TRBJ2-7; v_call: TRBV9; cdr3_aa: CASSVADSPFEQYF
j_call: TRBJ1-5; v_call: TRBV20-1; cdr3_aa: CSARESYNDNQPQHF
j_call: TRBJ2-7; v_call: TRBV9; cdr3_aa: CASSVGDGREQYF
j_call: TRBJ2-3; v_call: TRBV7-6; cdr3_aa: CASGLDHFSTDTQYF
j_call: TRBJ1-1; v_call: TRBV19; cdr3_aa: CASSMVLGLLPEAFF
j_call: TRBJ2-7; v_call: TRBV7-9; cdr3_aa: CASSPGQSDF
j_call: TRBJ1-1; v_call: TRBV9; cdr3_aa: CASSVGTGGYTEAFF
j_call: TRBJ2-2; v_call: TRBV19; cdr3_aa: CASREFGPTGELFF
j_call: TRBJ2-6; v_call: TRBV18; cdr3_aa: CASSPVQETSSGANVLTF
j_call: TRBJ2-1; v_call: TRBV29-1; cdr3_aa: CSVDRPFGLNEQFF
j_call: TRBJ1-1; v_call: TRBV27; cdr3_aa: CVSSDGHMNTEAFF
j_call: TRBJ2-1; v_call: TRBV7-3; cdr3_aa: CASSSDSGLSSYNEQFF
j_call: TRBJ1-1; v_call: TRBV7-9; cdr3_aa: CASSGQQGARLGDTEAFF
j_call: TRBJ2-7; v_call: TRBV4-3; cdr3_aa: CASSPGAGDYEQYF
j_call: TRBJ1-1; v_call: TRBV7-9; cdr3_aa: CASSLLTGGSSPEAFF
j_call: TRBJ1-2; v_call: TRBV11-2; cdr3_aa: CASSLRPGGSVYGYTF
j_call: TRBJ2-1; v_call: TRBV4-1; cdr3_aa: CASSQGDGNEQFF
j_call: TRBJ2-7; v_call: TRBV20-1; cdr3_aa: CSARSLGVYEQYF
j_call: TRBJ1-5; v_call: TRBV12-5; cdr3_aa: CASGLGKNQPQHF
j_call: TRBJ2-7; v_call: TRBV21-1; cdr3_aa: CAFKGAYEQYF
j_call: TRBJ1-5; v_call: TRBV15; cdr3_aa: CATSREYPVWPQHF
j_call: TRBJ1-1; v_call: TRBV12-3/TRBV12-4; cdr3_aa: CASSWDRREGAFF
j_call: TRBJ2-7; v_call: TRBV14; cdr3_aa: CASSQESTRLYEQYF
j_call: TRBJ1-1; v_call: TRBV11-2; cdr3_aa: CAGSLVMQTNTEAFF
j_call: TRBJ1-5; v_call: TRBV9; cdr3_aa: CASSSGTSGGQPQHF
j_call: TRBJ2-1; v_call: TRBV11-2; cdr3_aa: CASSLGTPYNEQIF
j_call: TRBJ2-5; v_call: TRBV2; cdr3_aa: CASSDLADQETQYF
j_call: TRBJ2-5; v_call: TRBV9; cdr3_aa: CASSVESETQYF
j_call: TRBJ2-2; v_call: TRBV3-1; cdr3_aa: CASSPGGSGELFF
j_call: TRBJ2-3; v_call: TRBV6-2/TRBV6-3; cdr3_aa: CASSRRVGTLSTDTQYF
j_call: TRBJ2-7; v_call: TRBV5-1; cdr3_aa: CASSPLRGGTVYEQYF
j_call: TRBJ2-7; v_call: TRBV27; cdr3_aa: CASSFKREIGEQYF
j_call: TRBJ2-3; v_call: TRBV12-3/TRBV12-4; cdr3_aa: CASSFLDRGADTQYF
j_call: TRBJ2-7; v_call: TRBV5-1; cdr3_aa: CASALGGEQYF
j_call: TRBJ2-1; v_call: TRBV27; cdr3_aa: CASSFTGVSEQFF
j_call: TRBJ2-1; v_call: TRBV19; cdr3_aa: CASSTGLGFNEQFF
j_call: TRBJ2-3; v_call: TRBV27; cdr3_aa: CASSFDRADTQYF
j_call: TRBJ2-3; v_call: TRBV4-3; cdr3_aa: CASSQDPTDYPTDTQYF
j_call: TRBJ2-7; v_call: TRBV20-1; cdr3_aa: CSARGEKPSGRAGYWDEQYF
j_call: TRBJ1-4; v_call: TRBV6-1; cdr3_aa: CASSEVGGNEKLFF